This TCR beta chain was recovered during a study of blood T cell repertoires in COVID-19. Study-wide context: Samples representing acute and convalescent COVID-19 were sourced from the United States, Italy and Spain. The analysed material was cDNA or gDNA that came from T cells, B-cell-depleted T cells, or PBMCs.

In the authors' methods: Reference gene primers were amplified, and this amplification served to estimate nucleated cell counts. Libraries were prepared by immunoSEQ multiplex PCR; TCRdb keeps only in-frame clonotypes and omits some of them. The V and J calls and clone size are taken from that table; D and trimming were inferred from the DNA. The table lists about 70,000 clones, around 85% of them singletons. The CDR3 spans 13 residues. Germline assignment: CDR1 SGHAT and CDR2 FQNNGV. The V end lost 2 bases, the J end lost 7 bases, and 11 bases lay between the germline ends. The gene calls are TRBV11-2 and TRBJ1-2; tentative D call: TRBD1 (5 bases). Specimen: peripheral blood. The TCR was taken from a woman over 75 with active or convalescent COVID-19. The CDR3 DNA reads as TGTGCCAGCAGCTTATCCAGGGCCCCTGGCTACACCTTC. Protein product: CASSLSRAPGYTF.